This TCR beta chain was recovered during a study of blood T cell repertoires in COVID-19. Trimming stripped 0 bases from V and 2 bases from J, with 10 bases between. CDR3 length: 15 amino acids. The V gene's germline CDR1 is SGHNT and CDR2 YYREEE (reference sequence). TCRdb's table, derived via immunoSEQ multiplex PCR, lists solely in-frame clones and lacks some. The table lists over 150,000 clones, around nine tenths of them singletons. This receptor was identified in a man in his fifties or sixties who had recovered from COVID-19. Sequencing was done on a sample of peripheral blood. V and J are TRBV5-4 and TRBJ2-3; D remains unclear. The CDR3 sequence: CASSLELLSTDTQYF. The DNA for the CDR3 is TGTGCCAGCAGCTTGGAACTACTTTCCACAGATACGCAGTATTTT.